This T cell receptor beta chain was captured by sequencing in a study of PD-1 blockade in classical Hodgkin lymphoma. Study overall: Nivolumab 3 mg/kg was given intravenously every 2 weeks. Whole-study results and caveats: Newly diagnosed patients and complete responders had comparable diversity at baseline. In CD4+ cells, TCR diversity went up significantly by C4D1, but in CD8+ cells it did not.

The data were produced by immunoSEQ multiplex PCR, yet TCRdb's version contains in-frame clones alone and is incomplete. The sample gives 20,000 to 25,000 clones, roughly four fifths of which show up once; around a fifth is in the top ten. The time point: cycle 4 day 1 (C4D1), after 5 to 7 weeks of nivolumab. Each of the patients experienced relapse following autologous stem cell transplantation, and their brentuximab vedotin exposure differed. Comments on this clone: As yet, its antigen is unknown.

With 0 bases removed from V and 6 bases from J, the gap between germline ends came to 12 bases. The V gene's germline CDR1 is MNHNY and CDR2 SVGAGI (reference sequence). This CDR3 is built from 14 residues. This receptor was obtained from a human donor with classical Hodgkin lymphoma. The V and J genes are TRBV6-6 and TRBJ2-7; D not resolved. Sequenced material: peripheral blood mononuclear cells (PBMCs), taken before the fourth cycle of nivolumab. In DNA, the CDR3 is TGTGCCAGCAGTTACTCGTTTCTGGGTATCGAGCAGTACTTC. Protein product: CASSYSFLGIEQYF.